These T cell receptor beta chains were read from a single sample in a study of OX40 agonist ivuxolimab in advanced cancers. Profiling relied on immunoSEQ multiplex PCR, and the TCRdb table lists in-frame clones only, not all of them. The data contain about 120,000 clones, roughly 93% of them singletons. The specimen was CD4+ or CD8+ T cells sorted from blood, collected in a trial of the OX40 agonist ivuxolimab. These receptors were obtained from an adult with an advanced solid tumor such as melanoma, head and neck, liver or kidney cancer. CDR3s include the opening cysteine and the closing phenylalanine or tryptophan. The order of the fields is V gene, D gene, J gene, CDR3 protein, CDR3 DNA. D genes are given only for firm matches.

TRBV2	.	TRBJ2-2	CASSESRGTNTGELFF	TGTGCCAGCAGTGAATCTAGGGGCACGAACACCGGGGAGCTGTTTTTT
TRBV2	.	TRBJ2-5	CASNVRGQETQYF	TGTGCCAGCAACGTTAGGGGCCAAGAGACCCAGTACTTC
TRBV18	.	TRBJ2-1	CASSSDSRDEQFF	TGTGCCAGCTCGTCGGACTCGCGGGATGAGCAGTTCTTC
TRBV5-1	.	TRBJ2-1	CASSLVPWGNEQFF	TGCGCCAGCAGCTTGGTACCATGGGGCAATGAGCAGTTCTTC
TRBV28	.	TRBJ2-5	CASRIIHRETQYF	TGTGCCAGCAGAATCATACACCGAGAGACCCAGTACTTC
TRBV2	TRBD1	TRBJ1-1	CASRTGQWTNTEAFF	TGTGCCAGCAGGACGGGACAGTGGACGAACACTGAAGCTTTCTTT
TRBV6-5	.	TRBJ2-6	CASILSGANVLTF	TGTGCCAGCATCCTGTCTGGGGCCAACGTCCTGACTTTC
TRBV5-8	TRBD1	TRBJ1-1	CASSWDSSNTEAFF	TGTGCCAGCAGTTGGGACAGTTCGAACACTGAAGCTTTCTTT
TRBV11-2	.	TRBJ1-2	CASSFVGSYGYTF	TGTGCCAGCAGCTTTGTGGGCTCCTATGGCTACACCTTC
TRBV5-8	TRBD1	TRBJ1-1	CASSRGQGVMNTEAFF	TGTGCCAGCAGCCGAGGACAGGGGGTAATGAACACTGAAGCTTTCTTT
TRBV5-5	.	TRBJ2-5	CASSLVQISQETQYF	TGTGCCAGCAGCTTGGTGCAGATCAGCCAAGAGACCCAGTACTTC
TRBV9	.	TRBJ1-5	CASSPGAGLGNQPQHF	TGTGCCAGCAGCCCAGGGGCGGGGCTCGGCAATCAGCCCCAGCATTTT
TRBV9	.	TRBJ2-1	CASSVSVRENNEQFF	TGTGCCAGCAGCGTATCGGTGCGGGAAAACAATGAGCAGTTCTTC
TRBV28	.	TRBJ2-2	CASRRRLAGELFF	TGTGCCAGCAGACGCCGACTTGCCGGGGAGCTGTTTTTT
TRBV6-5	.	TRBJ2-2	CASSYSRGGSTGELFF	TGTGCCAGCAGTTACTCGAGAGGGGGAAGTACCGGGGAGCTGTTTTTT